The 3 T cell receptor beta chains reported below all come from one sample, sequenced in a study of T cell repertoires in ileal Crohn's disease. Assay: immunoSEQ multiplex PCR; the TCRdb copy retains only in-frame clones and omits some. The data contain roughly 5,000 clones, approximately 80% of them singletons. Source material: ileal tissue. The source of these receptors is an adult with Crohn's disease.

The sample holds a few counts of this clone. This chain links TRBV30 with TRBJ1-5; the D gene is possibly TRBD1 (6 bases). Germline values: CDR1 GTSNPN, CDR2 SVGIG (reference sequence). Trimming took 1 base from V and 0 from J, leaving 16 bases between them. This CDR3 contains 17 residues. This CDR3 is CAWSAIHRQDSNQPQHF. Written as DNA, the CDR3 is TGTGCCTGGAGTGCTATCCATCGACAGGATAGCAATCAGCCCCAGCATTTT.

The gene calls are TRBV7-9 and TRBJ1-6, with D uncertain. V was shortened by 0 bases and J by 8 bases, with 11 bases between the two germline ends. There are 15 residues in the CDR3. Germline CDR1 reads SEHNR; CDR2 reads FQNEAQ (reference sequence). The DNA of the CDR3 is TGTGCCAGCAGCTTAGCGGAGGGCGGGTATTCACCCCTCCACTTT. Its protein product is CASSLAEGGYSPLHF.

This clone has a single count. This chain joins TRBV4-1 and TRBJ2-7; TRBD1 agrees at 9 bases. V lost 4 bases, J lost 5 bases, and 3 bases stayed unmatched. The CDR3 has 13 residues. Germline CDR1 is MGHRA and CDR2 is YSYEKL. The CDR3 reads CASSPRTGDEQYF. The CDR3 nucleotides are TGCGCCAGCAGCCCCCGGACAGGGGACGAGCAGTACTTC.